This T cell receptor beta chain was recovered during a study of CD8 T cells in Susac syndrome. The J segment lost 7 bases and the V segment lost 8 bases, leaving 2 bases of the junction unmatched. The CDR3 totals 14 residues. An input of about 0.5 to 1 ug of RNA was subjected to reverse transcription using random hexamers. The authors amplified TCR beta CDR3 across 54 Vbeta and 13 Jbeta using immunoSEQ multiplex PCR. MiXCR, run by TCRdb on the immunoSEQ multiplex PCR reads, gives a single entry per CDR3 protein. Of 100,000 to 150,000 distinct CDR3 sequences listed, approximately 94% are singletons. CD8+ and CD4+ T cells from blood underwent TCR beta sequencing, which was carried out in a high-throughput format. TEMRA cells were FACS-enriched, unlike CD8+ and CD4+ T cells, which were negatively isolated.

The rearrangement uses TRBV12-3 or TRBV12-4 and TRBJ2-1; 16 bases match TRBD2. The TCR comes from a human donor in good health. Sequencing was carried out using CD4+ T cells from PBMCs. DNA of the CDR3: TGTGCCAGCGGGGGACTAGCGGGAGGGAATGAGCAGTTCTTC. It encodes CASGGLAGGNEQFF.